A single sample is the source of the 20 T cell receptor beta chains below, sequenced in a study of glioma-infiltrating T cells after dendritic cell vaccination. TCRdb's copy holds only in-frame clones and misses some; the assay was immunoSEQ multiplex PCR. The sample has over 70,000 clones, over 70% seen once. The sample here was blood, taken before dendritic cell vaccination. Receptors were obtained from a human donor with glioblastoma.

The chain joins TRBV9 to TRBJ1-6, with no clear D. V shed 4 bases and J shed 5 bases, with 10 bases lying between them. The CDR3 extends over 14 amino acids. Germline CDR1 SGDLS, CDR2 YYNGEE. The CDR3 reads CASSRTGNNSPLHF. DNA of the CDR3: TGTGCCAGCAGCAGGACTGGGAATAATTCACCCCTCCACTTT.

The CDR3 is CASRGDGTIETQYF. As DNA, the CDR3 is TGTGCCAGCAGAGGAGACGGGACTATAGAGACCCAGTACTTC. The V call is TRBV2, the J call TRBJ2-5; 7 bases line up with TRBD2. This CDR3 has 14 amino acids. Germline V lookup: CDR1 SNHLY, CDR2 FYNNEI. V lost 6 bases to trimming and J lost 4 bases; unmatched junction nucleotides: 8. Drawing the rest from reference TRBV2 and TRBJ2-5, the complete variable domain is EPEVTQTPSHQVTQMGQEVILRCVPISNHLYFYWYRQILGQKVEFLVSFYNNEISEKSEIFDDQFSVERPDGSNFTLKIRSTKLEDSAMYFCASRGDGTIETQYFGPGTRLLVL.

The chain is built from TRBV18 and TRBJ1-2; 8 bases map to TRBD1. The V and J ends lost 1 base and 6 bases, in that order; junction bases with no gene match: 7. The germline V gene encodes CDR1 KGHSH and CDR2 LQKENI. The CDR3 has 15 residues. Here the CDR3 DNA reads TGTGCCAGCTCACCACTCAGGACAGGGTTTGATGGCTACACCTTC. Its protein is CASSPLRTGFDGYTF.

The chain's CDR3 is CASTGGVGEKLFF. CDR3 nucleotide sequence: TGTGCCAGCACAGGGGGCGTAGGTGAAAAACTGTTTTTT. This chain joins TRBV5-4 and TRBJ1-4; 8 bases fit TRBD1. The CDR3 length is 13 residues. V dropped 6 bases and J dropped 7; count of bases not matched to a gene: 5. Germline CDR1 SGHNT, CDR2 YYREEE (reference sequence).

The chain joins TRBV19 to TRBJ1-3; D remains ambiguous. In germline, CDR1 is LNHDA, CDR2 SQIVND (reference sequence). V gave up 4 bases and J gave up 0 bases, with 10 bases separating them. The CDR3 is made up of 15 amino acids. This CDR3 reads CASSTERASGNTIYF. The CDR3 nucleotides are TGTGCCAGTAGTACCGAGCGAGCCTCTGGAAACACCATATATTTT.

The rearrangement joins TRBV18 to TRBJ2-5; 9 bases align to TRBD1. Germline trimming cut 4 bases from V and 0 bases from J; bases unmatched to any gene: 3. Germline-derived CDR1 and CDR2 are KGHSH and LQKENI. The CDR3 has 15 residues. The chain's CDR3 is CASSQRTGDQETQYF. The CDR3 DNA sequence: TGTGCCAGCTCACAACGGACAGGGGACCAAGAGACCCAGTACTTC.

CDR3 nucleotide sequence: TGCGCCAGCGCTCTGTCGGGACAAGAGACCCAGTACTTC. Amino acid sequence: CASALSGQETQYF. This sequence joins TRBV5-1 and TRBJ2-5; D may be TRBD2 (5 bases). The V and J ends lost 7 bases and 2 bases respectively, with 12 bases between them. Germline loops: CDR1 SGHRS, CDR2 YFSETQ. The CDR3 is 13 residues long.

The chain recombines TRBV5-1 with TRBJ2-7; 8 nucleotides align to TRBD1. The CDR3 consists of 16 residues. V dropped 0 bases and J dropped 5; count of bases not matched to a gene: 10. CDR1 and CDR2 (germline): SGHRS, YFSETQ. This CDR3 is CASSLGAGTGPNEQYF. DNA for the CDR3: TGCGCCAGCAGCTTGGGGGCCGGGACAGGCCCCAACGAGCAGTACTTC. Looking up the rest from reference TRBV5-1 and TRBJ2-7 gives the full variable domain: KAGVTQTPRYLIKTRGQQVTLSCSPISGHRSVSWYQQTPGQGLQFLFEYFSETQRNKGNFPGRFSGRQFSNSRSEMNVSTLELGDSALYLCASSLGAGTGPNEQYFGPGTRLTVT.

This chain links TRBV5-4 with TRBJ2-3, with a tentative D call TRBD1 (6 bases). This CDR3 contains 16 residues. V was cut by 4 bases and J by 0 bases, with 15 bases left in between. Germline lookup yields CDR1 SGHNT and CDR2 YYREEE (reference sequence). DNA for the CDR3: TGTGCCAGCAGCGGGGGCTCGGGGCCAAGCACAGATACGCAGTATTTT. It encodes CASSGGSGPSTDTQYF.

The rearrangement links TRBV18 to TRBJ1-3; a possible D gene is TRBD1 (6 bases). CDR3 length: 16 amino acids. Germline V gene data show CDR1 as KGHSH and CDR2 as LQKENI. V dropped 5 bases and J dropped 0 bases, with 14 bases sitting between them. CDR3 amino acids: CASSSDSGRSGNTIYF. The CDR3 nucleotides read TGTGCCAGCTCATCGGACAGCGGCCGCTCTGGAAACACCATATATTTT.

This chain links TRBV5-1 with TRBJ1-3; 12 bases align to TRBD1. Trimming cost V 6 bases and J 4 bases; bases outside gene matches: 11. Germline-derived CDR1 and CDR2 are SGHRS and YFSETQ. CDR3 length equals 17 residues. DNA of the CDR3: TGCGCCAGCAACGAACTTTGGGACAGGGGGCCCGGAAACACCATATATTTT. Translating it yields CASNELWDRGPGNTIYF.

V is TRBV9 and J is TRBJ1-2, with unresolved D. V was trimmed by 1 base and J by 4 bases, leaving 11 bases between them. CDR3 size: 14 residues. Per germline, CDR1 SGDLS and CDR2 YYNGEE. CDR3 amino acids: CASSVSGELYGYTF. CDR3 in DNA: TGTGCCAGCAGCGTATCCGGTGAACTCTATGGCTACACCTTC.

V usage is TRBV5-1 and J usage is TRBJ2-2, with 7 bases fitting TRBD2. Trimming cost V 3 bases and J 2 bases; bases outside gene matches: 4. Germline V lookup: CDR1 SGHRS, CDR2 YFSETQ. The CDR3 is 15 residues long. The CDR3 coding sequence is TGCGCCAGCAGCTACCGGGACTATAACACCGGGGAGCTGTTTTTT. Translated: CASSYRDYNTGELFF.

The chain combines TRBV25-1 with TRBJ1-1; 10 bases line up with TRBD1. CDR1 is MGHDK and CDR2 is SYGVNS in the germline V gene. J gave up 3 bases and V 4 bases, and 2 bases lay outside the gene matches. This CDR3 has 14 residues. The CDR3 nucleotides are TGTGCCAGCAGTGGGACAGGGGGGGACACTGAAGCTTTCTTT. It codes for CASSGTGGDTEAFF. Full variable domain (missing parts from reference TRBV25-1 and TRBJ1-1): EADIYQTPRYLVIGTGKKITLECSQTMGHDKMYWYQQDPGMELHLIHYSYGVNSTEKGDLSSESTVSRIRTEHFPLTLESARPSHTSQYLCASSGTGGDTEAFFGQGTRLTVV.

The rearrangement links TRBV20-1 to TRBJ2-7; possible D gene TRBD2, 5 bases. This CDR3 comprises 11 residues. Germline CDR1 reads DFQATT; CDR2 reads SNEGSKA (reference sequence). V lost 5 bases and J 11 bases, leaving 16 bases between the germline ends. The CDR3 sequence is CSAPKDLREYF. The DNA for the CDR3 is TGCAGTGCTCCTAAGGACCTGCGGGAGTACTTC.

The chain is built from TRBV9 and TRBJ2-1; 10 bases are shared with TRBD2. Germline V CDR1 and CDR2: SGDLS, YYNGEE. J gave up 9 bases and V 2 bases, and 8 bases lay outside the gene matches. CDR3 length: 15 residues. CDR3 DNA sequence: TGTGCCAGCAGCGTCCACCTAGCGGGAGCGGGTGAGCAGTTCTTC. This sequence encodes CASSVHLAGAGEQFF.

The chain links TRBV11-2 to TRBJ2-5; TRBD2 matches at 14 bases. V dropped 5 bases and J dropped 4; count of bases not matched to a gene: 6. The CDR3 consists of 16 residues. The germline gives CDR1 SGHAT, CDR2 FQNNGV. CDR3 region: CASSERLAGGRETQYF. The CDR3 nucleotides read TGTGCCAGCAGCGAAAGACTAGCGGGGGGGCGAGAGACCCAGTACTTC.

V usage is TRBV5-1 and J usage is TRBJ2-1, with 9 nucleotides matching TRBD2. The CDR3 runs to 15 residues. Germline V lookup: CDR1 SGHRS, CDR2 YFSETQ. The V gene end was trimmed by 4 bases and the J gene end by 4 bases; junction bases not matched to a gene: 6. CDR3 loop: CASSRSGRLYNEQFF. In DNA form, the CDR3 reads TGCGCCAGCAGCCGGAGCGGGAGGCTATACAATGAGCAGTTCTTC.

V is TRBV2 and J is TRBJ2-3; 7 positions match TRBD2. After removal of 6 bases from V and 0 bases from J, the junction contained 3 bases not matched to a gene. CDR1 is SNHLY, CDR2 FYNNEI, per germline. The CDR3 has 14 amino acids. The CDR3, as DNA: TGTGCCAGCAGGACTAGCCCCAGCACAGATACGCAGTATTTT. Its protein product is CASRTSPSTDTQYF.

The J gene is TRBJ1-2, the V gene TRBV5-5, with TRBD1 matching 7 bases. The CDR3 covers 13 residues. The V and J ends lost 4 bases and 4 bases, in that order; junction bases with no gene match: 4. Germline V gives CDR1 SGHKS, CDR2 YYEKEE (reference sequence). The CDR3 reads CASSPDRAYGYTF. The CDR3 DNA reads TGTGCCAGCAGCCCCGACAGGGCCTATGGCTACACCTTC.